The 24 T cell receptor beta chains in this list originate from one sample, sequenced in a study of response to subunit inactivated influenza vaccine (dated by TCRdb to 2016 to 2018). To prepare the library, RT-PCR was applied. The instrument given in TCRdb is Illumina HiSeq 2500. Through fastp at Q25 and MiXCR, TCRdb rebuilt clones from the public reads, retaining in-frame beta chains. Each CDR3 protein gets just one entry, which takes the most common genes and DNA from the rows behind it. For this sample the table gives approximately 700,000 distinct CDR3 sequences, of which around a sixth were detected only once. Around 10% of the sample rests with the top ten. This specimen consisted of PBMCs from blood, obtained roughly 13 days after vaccination. These receptors all stem from a man aged 45-65 years who received an inactivated influenza vaccine. Donor details come from another sample of the same person, matched by shared clones.

This clonotype was counted a few times. This chain links TRBV5-1 with TRBJ2-7; 7 positions match TRBD1. J lost 2 bases, V lost 4 bases, and 9 bases had no gene match. This CDR3 is built from 15 residues. CDR1 and CDR2 from the germline V gene are SGHRS and YFSETQ. CDR3 sequence (DNA): TGCGCCAGCAGCATCCAACAGGGGATCACCTACGAGCAGTACTTC. It translates to CASSIQQGITYEQYF.

This clonotype was seen a few times. The gene calls are TRBV5-6 and TRBJ1-1; D remains unclear. Germline CDR1 reads SGHDT; CDR2 reads YYEEEE. Deletions cut 2 bases from V and 1 base from J, with 9 bases between. This CDR3 region has 14 residues. The CDR3 nucleotides read TGTGCCAGCAGCTTTGATCCCGGGAACACTGAAGCTTTCTTT. Protein sequence: CASSFDPGNTEAFF.

The V call is TRBV3-1, the J call TRBJ2-1; TRBD2 agrees at 16 bases. Germline V gives CDR1 LGHDT, CDR2 YNNKEL (reference sequence). Trimming cost V 10 bases and J 7 bases; bases outside gene matches: 28. The CDR3 is 22 residues long. CDR3 region: CAMGLMGLAGGSRHFVVNEQFF. The DNA of the CDR3 is TGTGCCATGGGCCTTATGGGACTAGCGGGAGGGTCCCGGCATTTTGTAGTGAATGAGCAGTTCTTC.

The chain recombines TRBV12-3 or TRBV12-4 with TRBJ2-3; the D is unclear. This CDR3 is built from 15 residues. The V gene lost 6 bases and the J gene lost 0 bases, with 13 bases spanning the gap. The CDR3 spells CASRKPESSTDTQYF. The CDR3, as DNA: TGTGCCAGCAGGAAGCCGGAGTCAAGCACAGATACGCAGTATTTT.

The chain employs TRBV4-1 and TRBJ2-3; D unclear. The V end was cut by 0 bases, the J end by 5 bases, with 12 bases between. This CDR3 has 15 residues. CDR1 MGHRA and CDR2 YSYEKL come from the germline V gene. The CDR3 bases are TGCGCCAGCAGCCAAGATGGAGTAGTTGGAGATACGCAGTATTTT. This sequence encodes CASSQDGVVGDTQYF.

This clonotype showed up just a few times. The V gene is TRBV14, the J gene TRBJ2-5, with D perhaps matching TRBD2 (6 bases). The CDR3 runs to 13 residues. The V end lost 4 bases, the J end lost 5 bases, and 11 bases lay between the germline ends. CDR1 is SGHDN and CDR2 is FVKESK in the germline V gene. The CDR3 DNA is TGTGCCAGCAGCCGCTGGGCGGGGGAGACCCAGTACTTC. It translates to CASSRWAGETQYF.

The genes are TRBV20-1 and TRBJ2-5; the match to TRBD2 covers 9 bases. Germline-derived CDR1 and CDR2 are DFQATT and SNEGSKA (reference sequence). Unmatched junction bases numbered 5, after V lost 3 bases and J lost 0 bases. CDR3 size: 15 residues. This CDR3 reads CSARTLAGDQETQYF. CDR3 sequence (DNA): TGCAGTGCTAGGACCTTAGCGGGGGACCAAGAGACCCAGTACTTC.

The rearrangement joins TRBV7-8 to TRBJ1-1, with no clear D. V lost 1 base to trimming and J lost 11 bases, with 11 bases between them. The CDR3 covers 12 residues. Germline V gene sequence: CDR1 SGHVS, CDR2 FQNEAQ. This CDR3 is CASSLDPQIAFF. The CDR3 nucleotides read TGTGCCAGCAGCTTAGACCCTCAGATCGCTTTCTTT.

This clonotype was detected a few times. The V and J genes are TRBV7-2 and TRBJ2-7; D may be TRBD1 (6 bases). V lost 4 bases and J lost 2, with 12 bases in between. This CDR3 has 14 residues. Germline CDR1 SGHTA, CDR2 FQGNSA. DNA for the CDR3: TGTGCCAGCAGCTCGCCCGGGACACCCTACGAGCAGTACTTC. Translated, it gives CASSSPGTPYEQYF.

This clonotype has a handful of counts. The rearrangement joins TRBV4-3 to TRBJ1-4; D ambiguous. The CDR3 is 15 amino acids. Germline V gives CDR1 LGHNA, CDR2 YSLEER. Trimming left V 4 bases short and J 4 bases short, with 13 bases between. The DNA for the CDR3 is TGCGCCAGCAGCCTCCGGACGGGATTTAATGAAAAACTGTTTTTT. Translated, it gives CASSLRTGFNEKLFF.

This clonotype has a handful of counts. The CDR3 sequence is CASSPGTAVGYTF. The CDR3 nucleotides read TGCGCCAGCAGCCCCGGGACGGCGGTGGGCTACACCTTC. The rearrangement joins TRBV5-1 to TRBJ1-2; tentatively, D is TRBD1 (5 bases). V dropped 4 bases and J dropped 8 bases, with 15 bases sitting between them. Germline V gene data show CDR1 as SGHRS and CDR2 as YFSETQ. The CDR3 runs 13 residues.

This clonotype was seen only a few times. This chain joins TRBV28 and TRBJ2-5; 10 bases match TRBD2. Germline-derived CDR1 and CDR2 are MDHEN and SYDVKM. The CDR3 totals 15 residues. The V gene end was trimmed by 5 bases and the J gene end by 5 bases; junction bases not matched to a gene: 8. The CDR3: CASSTQRGGVETQYF. In DNA, the CDR3 is TGTGCCAGCAGTACCCAGCGGGGGGGCGTGGAGACCCAGTACTTC.

This clonotype has only a few counts. The rearrangement uses TRBV11-2 and TRBJ2-5, with 13 nucleotides matching TRBD2. The CDR3 sequence is 18 residues long. Per germline, CDR1 SGHAT and CDR2 FQNNGV. The V gene end was trimmed by 1 base and the J gene end by 5 bases; junction bases not matched to a gene: 10. The chain's CDR3 is CASSLGKTSGGAYETQYF. The CDR3 DNA reads TGTGCCAGCAGCTTAGGGAAAACTAGCGGGGGGGCCTATGAGACCCAGTACTTC.

The chain employs TRBV5-1 and TRBJ2-1; 11 positions agree with TRBD2. The CDR3 has 16 residues. Germline CDR1 and CDR2: SGHRS and YFSETQ. The V segment lost 1 base and the J segment 10 bases; nucleotides outside the gene matches: 10. CDR3 sequence (DNA): TGCGCCAGCAGCTTGTCCACTAGCGGGGGTGGTCAAGAGCAGTTCTTC. It translates to CASSLSTSGGGQEQFF.

J is TRBJ2-7 and V is TRBV20-1; 13 positions match TRBD2. Losses at the gene ends were 5 bases for V and 4 bases for J; bases not matched to a gene: 8. The CDR3 loop spans 15 amino acids. Germline loops: CDR1 DFQATT, CDR2 SNEGSKA (reference sequence). The CDR3 sequence: CSARELAGGVYEQYF. DNA for the CDR3: TGCAGTGCTCGGGAACTAGCGGGGGGGGTATACGAGCAGTACTTC.

The V call is TRBV5-1, the J call TRBJ2-3; 9 bases line up with TRBD2. CDR3 size: 15 residues. The V segment lost 1 base and the J segment 5 bases; nucleotides outside the gene matches: 5. Per germline, CDR1 SGHRS and CDR2 YFSETQ. The CDR3 spells CASSLSASGVDTQYF. The CDR3 bases are TGCGCCAGCAGCTTGTCGGCTAGCGGGGTAGATACGCAGTATTTT.

The chain links TRBV20-1 to TRBJ2-7; D is undetermined. The CDR3 contains 14 residues. Looked up from germline, CDR1 is DFQATT and CDR2 is SNEGSKA (reference sequence). The V end was cut by 6 bases, the J end by 0 bases, with 15 bases between. This CDR3 is CSAEPLLSSYEQYF. Here the CDR3 DNA reads TGCAGTGCCGAACCACTCCTGAGCTCCTACGAGCAGTACTTC.

The chain employs TRBV20-1 and TRBJ2-1; 9 nucleotides align to TRBD2. The CDR3 has 14 amino acids. The germline V gene encodes CDR1 DFQATT and CDR2 SNEGSKA (reference sequence). The ends lost 4 bases at V and 9 bases at J; junction bases unmatched: 10. The CDR3 spells CSATSLRGGAEQFF. CDR3 DNA: TGCAGTGCTACCAGCCTGCGGGGGGGCGCTGAGCAGTTCTTC.

The chain employs TRBV20-1 and TRBJ2-6; D possibly uses TRBD1 or TRBD2 (5 bases each). V was trimmed by 7 bases and J by 0 bases, leaving 16 bases between them. The CDR3 is 16 amino acids. Germline CDR1 is DFQATT and CDR2 is SNEGSKA (reference sequence). The CDR3 nucleotides read TGCAGTGTCCCGGGACGGAAGTCCTCTGGGGCCAACGTCCTGACTTTC. This codes for CSVPGRKSSGANVLTF.

In its sample, this clonotype was seen a few times. This rearrangement joins TRBV4-2 to TRBJ2-3, with D possibly being TRBD2 (5 bases). V was pared by 0 bases and J by 3 bases, with 19 bases between. Germline V lookup: CDR1 LGHNA, CDR2 YNFKEQ. The CDR3 length is 18 residues. As DNA, the CDR3 is TGTGCCAGCAGCCAAGATTTCGGGAATGGCTTCCTGACAGATACGCAGTATTTT. Its translation: CASSQDFGNGFLTDTQYF.

This clonotype showed up just a few times. This chain links TRBV6-1 with TRBJ2-1; TRBD2 matches 8 bases. V lost 7 bases, J lost 0 bases, and 14 bases stayed unmatched. The CDR3 covers 18 residues. Germline loops: CDR1 MNHNS, CDR2 SASEGT. The CDR3 protein is CASMGGLVKLRSYNEQFF. The CDR3 nucleotides read TGTGCCAGCATGGGGGGACTAGTAAAATTACGCTCCTACAATGAGCAGTTCTTC.

The chain carries TRBV20-1 and TRBJ1-1, with D unclear. This CDR3 is built from 12 residues. V shed 6 bases and J shed 11 bases, with 19 bases lying between them. Germline V gene sequence: CDR1 DFQATT, CDR2 SNEGSKA (reference sequence). This chain's CDR3 is CSAPEGGLVAFF. The CDR3 region has the DNA TGCAGTGCCCCCGAGGGAGGGCTCGTCGCTTTCTTT.

This clonotype was observed a few times. V gene TRBV20-1 combines with J gene TRBJ2-5, with a weak D call TRBD2 (6 bases). The CDR3 is 16 amino acids. V gave up 0 bases and J gave up 4 bases, with 18 bases separating them. Germline V gives CDR1 DFQATT, CDR2 SNEGSKA (reference sequence). The CDR3 bases are TGCAGTGCTAGAGATGATGTTGCCGGAGCGGGAGAGACCCAGTACTTC. This sequence encodes CSARDDVAGAGETQYF.

This chain uses TRBV7-9 with TRBJ2-7; D may match TRBD1 or TRBD2 (5 bases each). V dropped 0 bases and J dropped 0 bases, with 12 bases sitting between them. Germline-derived CDR1 and CDR2 are SEHNR and FQNEAQ (reference sequence). The CDR3 consists of 16 residues. This CDR3 is CASSLAARESSYEQYF. As DNA, the CDR3 is TGTGCCAGCAGCTTAGCGGCCAGGGAGAGCTCCTACGAGCAGTACTTC.